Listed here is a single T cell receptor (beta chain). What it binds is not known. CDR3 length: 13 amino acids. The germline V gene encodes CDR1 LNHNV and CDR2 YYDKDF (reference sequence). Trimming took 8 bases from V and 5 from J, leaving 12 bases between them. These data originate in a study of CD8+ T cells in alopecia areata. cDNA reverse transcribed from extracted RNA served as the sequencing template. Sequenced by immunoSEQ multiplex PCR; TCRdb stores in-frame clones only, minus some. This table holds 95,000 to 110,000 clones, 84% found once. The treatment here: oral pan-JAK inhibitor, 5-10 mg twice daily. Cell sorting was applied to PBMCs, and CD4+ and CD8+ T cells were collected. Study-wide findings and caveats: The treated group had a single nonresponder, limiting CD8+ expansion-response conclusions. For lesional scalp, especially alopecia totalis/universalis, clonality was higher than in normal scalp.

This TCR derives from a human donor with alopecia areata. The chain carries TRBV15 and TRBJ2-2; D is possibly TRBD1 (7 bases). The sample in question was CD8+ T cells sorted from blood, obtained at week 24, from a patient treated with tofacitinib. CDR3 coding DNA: TGTGCCACCCGACAGGGAGGAACCGGGGAGCTGTTTTTT. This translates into CATRQGGTGELFF.